This T cell receptor (beta chain) was identified in a study of identical twins. It was template switching that added a universal primer site, and there were unique molecular identifiers on the cDNA. MiXCR was run by TCRdb on the 5' RACE reads, yielding one entry per CDR3 protein. The table includes 350,000 to 450,000 distinct CDR3 sequences, 18% detected once. Trimming removed 1 base from V and 8 bases from J, with 5 bases in between. Germline-derived CDR1 and CDR2 are KGHDR and SFDVKD. This CDR3 is 12 amino acids long. This clonotype was detected a few times. Its antigen is still unknown. Findings and limits, study-wide: It was out-of-frame TCR alpha sharing in monozygotic twins that models underestimated. For cord blood, abundant beta clonotypes had fewer insertions, unlike memory repertoires, which showed none. In zero-insertion analyses, partial confounding could arise from invariant MAIT and iNKT cells.

Source material: naive T cells sorted from blood. This receptor was obtained from a man aged 45-65 years in good health. The chain combines TRBV24-1 with TRBJ2-1; D is unresolved. CDR3 DNA: TGTGCCACCAGTGATTTTCTAGATGAGCAGTTCTTC. Translated: CATSDFLDEQFF.